A single sample gave rise to the 26 T cell receptor beta chains below, sequenced in a study of blood T cell repertoires in COVID-19. Sequencing used immunoSEQ multiplex PCR; TCRdb keeps in-frame clones, though not all of them. The table includes under 250,000 clones, about 91% detected once. The sample comprised peripheral blood. The receptors derive from a woman in her twenties or thirties with COVID-19, enrolled during active disease.

This clone was observed a few times. V and J are TRBV11-2 and TRBJ1-5, with 8 bases fitting TRBD1. The CDR3 loop spans 16 amino acids. Germline loops: CDR1 SGHAT, CDR2 FQNNGV. V gave up 5 bases and J gave up 3 bases; unmatched junction bases: 9. Here the CDR3 DNA reads TGTGCCAGCAGCAACGTCGGACAGGGCCTCAATCAGCCCCAGCATTTT. Translated: CASSNVGQGLNQPQHF.

The rearrangement uses TRBV5-1 and TRBJ1-3, with a weak D call TRBD1 (6 bases). CDR3 size: 14 residues. V dropped 3 bases and J dropped 4 bases, with 11 bases sitting between them. The germline V gene has CDR1 SGHRS and CDR2 YFSETQ. CDR3 DNA sequence: TGCGCCAGCAGCTCTCGGACAGACGGAAACACCATATATTTT. Translation gives CASSSRTDGNTIYF.

This clone was detected only once. The J gene is TRBJ2-7, the V gene TRBV28; 8 positions match TRBD1. CDR3 length: 15 amino acids. V gave up 3 bases and J gave up 8 bases; unmatched junction bases: 12. Germline CDR1 reads MDHEN; CDR2 reads SYDVKM. The CDR3 spells CASSFQGALKVQQYV. CDR3 DNA sequence: TGTGCCAGCAGTTTCCAGGGGGCATTAAAGGTACAGCAGTACGTC.

This chain links TRBV7-2 with TRBJ1-6, with 7 bases lining up with TRBD1. The CDR3 is 17 amino acids. Trimming cost V 2 bases and J 7 bases; bases outside gene matches: 11. CDR1 is SGHTA, CDR2 FQGNSA, per germline. The CDR3 DNA reads as TGTGCCAGCAGCTTAACACAGGGGCCGAGGATGAATTCACCCCTCCACTTT. This translates into CASSLTQGPRMNSPLHF.

V gene TRBV13 combines with J gene TRBJ2-2, with 7 positions matching TRBD1. Germline loops: CDR1 PRHDT, CDR2 FYEKMQ (reference sequence). The CDR3 is made up of 14 amino acids. V was pared by 5 bases and J by 6 bases, with 6 bases of the junction left unmatched. The CDR3 region is CASSPRTGAGELFF. CDR3 coding DNA: TGTGCCAGCAGCCCCCGGACAGGTGCCGGGGAGCTGTTTTTT.

The chain links TRBV29-1 to TRBJ1-2; maybe TRBD1 (5 bases). The V and J ends lost 6 bases and 4 bases respectively, with 12 bases between them. The CDR3 loop spans 12 amino acids. Germline loops: CDR1 SQVTM, CDR2 ANQGSEA. CDR3 sequence reads: CSVQTALYGYTF. CDR3 coding DNA: TGCAGCGTCCAGACAGCCCTCTATGGCTACACCTTC. Full variable domain (outside the CDR3, taken from reference TRBV29-1 and TRBJ1-2): SAVISQKPSRDICQRGTSLTIQCQVDSQVTMMFWYRQQPGQSLTLIATANQGSEATYESGFVIDKFPISRPNLTFSTLTVSNMSPEDSSIYLCSVQTALYGYTFGSGTRLTVV.

V usage is TRBV4-1 and J usage is TRBJ2-5, with D tentatively TRBD2 (5 bases). Between the trimmed V and J ends, which lost 0 bases and 1 base, there was a span of 15 bases. CDR3 length: 17 residues. Germline V gene lookup returns CDR1 MGHRA and CDR2 YSYEKL. The CDR3 protein is CASSQDRGPSSQETQYF. The CDR3 nucleotides read TGCGCCAGCAGCCAAGACCGGGGTCCCAGTAGCCAAGAGACCCAGTACTTC.

V is TRBV11-2 and J is TRBJ2-1; D is ambiguous. V gave up 5 bases and J gave up 9 bases, with 14 bases separating them. Germline-derived CDR1 and CDR2 are SGHAT and FQNNGV. CDR3 length: 13 residues. The CDR3 sequence is CASSLQKATEQFF. DNA for the CDR3: TGTGCCAGCAGCCTCCAAAAAGCTACTGAGCAGTTCTTC.

This clone was counted once. The gene calls are TRBV18 and TRBJ2-3; 12 bases line up with TRBD2. The length of the CDR3 is 16 residues. V trimming: 0 bases; J trimming: 4 bases; junction bases outside the gene matches: 2. Germline V gene sequence: CDR1 KGHSH, CDR2 LQKENI. This chain's CDR3 is CASSPPASGGADTQYF. In DNA form, the CDR3 reads TGTGCCAGCTCACCACCTGCTAGCGGGGGGGCAGATACGCAGTATTTT.

The chain links TRBV25-1 to TRBJ2-1, with a tentative D call TRBD1 (5 bases). Germline values: CDR1 MGHDK, CDR2 SYGVNS. Trimming removed 4 bases from V and 0 bases from J, with 16 bases in between. This CDR3 contains 17 residues. The CDR3, as DNA: TGTGCCAGCAGTGGGTCCAAAAGGGGAAGCTCCTACAATGAGCAGTTCTTC. The encoded protein is CASSGSKRGSSYNEQFF.

V gene TRBV7-9 combines with J gene TRBJ2-4; TRBD2 matches at 9 bases. Trimming cost V 4 bases and J 10 bases; bases outside gene matches: 5. Germline V gives CDR1 SEHNR, CDR2 FQNEAQ (reference sequence). The CDR3 loop spans 13 amino acids. The CDR3: CASSSVAGVIQYF. In DNA form, the CDR3 reads TGTGCCAGCAGCTCGGTAGCGGGAGTGATTCAGTACTTC.

This chain joins TRBV29-1 and TRBJ2-2, with 11 bases that match TRBD1. CDR1 is SQVTM, CDR2 ANQGSEA, per germline. The V and J ends lost 5 bases and 5 bases, in that order; junction bases with no gene match: 10. This CDR3 has 16 residues. CDR3 nucleotide sequence: TGCAGCGTTCAAAAAGGAGGACAGGGGGCAACCGGGGAGCTGTTTTTT. Translation gives CSVQKGGQGATGELFF.

This sequence joins TRBV6-5 and TRBJ1-4, with a weak D call TRBD1 (6 bases). The germline V gene has CDR1 MNHEY and CDR2 SVGAGI. This CDR3 spans 15 amino acids. V was cut by 4 bases and J by 10 bases, with 19 bases left in between. The CDR3 protein is CASSSSGVEAGKLFF. For the CDR3, the DNA is TGTGCCAGCAGTTCCTCAGGGGTGGAAGCAGGAAAACTGTTTTTT.

This chain links TRBV7-2 with TRBJ2-3; 8 bases agree with TRBD2. There are 16 residues in the CDR3. Germline values: CDR1 SGHTA, CDR2 FQGNSA. J lost 0 bases, V lost 5 bases, and 7 bases had no gene match. CDR3 sequence reads: CASSKSAGGSTDTQYF. DNA for the CDR3: TGTGCCAGCAGCAAATCGGCGGGAGGTAGCACAGATACGCAGTATTTT.

The rearrangement uses TRBV7-2 and TRBJ2-5; 9 nucleotides align to TRBD1. Germline-derived CDR1 and CDR2 are SGHTA and FQGNSA. After removal of 2 bases from V and 4 bases from J, the junction contained 5 bases not matched to a gene. The CDR3 is 15 amino acids. The CDR3 nucleotides are TGTGCCAGCAGCTTACTCGGACAGGGGCGAGAGACCCAGTACTTC. It translates to CASSLLGQGRETQYF.

This chain joins TRBV9 and TRBJ2-2; 9 bases are shared with TRBD1. The CDR3 spans 16 residues. The V gene end was trimmed by 4 bases and the J gene end by 3 bases; junction bases not matched to a gene: 7. Germline V lookup: CDR1 SGDLS, CDR2 YYNGEE. The CDR3 DNA sequence: TGTGCCAGCAGCTCGGGACAGGGAGGTGACACCGGGGAGCTGTTTTTT. Its protein product is CASSSGQGGDTGELFF.

The chain joins TRBV25-1 to TRBJ1-4; D not certain. Germline V gene sequence: CDR1 MGHDK, CDR2 SYGVNS. V dropped 2 bases and J dropped 7 bases, with 5 bases sitting between them. CDR3 length: 12 residues. The CDR3 DNA is TGTGCCAGCAGTGAACTAGGTGAAAAACTGTTTTTT. Translated, it gives CASSELGEKLFF.

V gene TRBV11-3 combines with J gene TRBJ2-3; 7 bases align to TRBD2. CDR1 and CDR2 (germline): SGHNT, YENEEA. There are 15 residues in the CDR3. Trimming removed 5 bases from V and 0 bases from J; junction bases left unmatched: 5. The CDR3 DNA reads as TGTGCCAGCAGCCCCAGCGGGACTAGCACAGATACGCAGTATTTT. This sequence encodes CASSPSGTSTDTQYF. The full variable domain, in which reference TRBV11-3 and TRBJ2-3 provide the parts outside the CDR3, is EAGVVQSPRYKIIEKKQPVAFWCNPISGHNTLYWYLQNLGQGPELLIRYENEEAVDDSQLPKDRFSAERLKGVDSTLKIQPAELGDSAVYLCASSPSGTSTDTQYFGPGTRLTVL.

In this sample, this clone turned up a few times. The V gene is TRBV27, the J gene TRBJ1-2; D not resolved. Looked up from germline, CDR1 is MNHEY and CDR2 is SMNVEV (reference sequence). Trimming pared 3 bases from V and 2 bases from J, leaving 7 bases between. CDR3 length equals 13 residues. The CDR3 is CASSFSFNYGYTF. In DNA form, the CDR3 reads TGTGCCAGCAGTTTTAGCTTCAACTATGGCTACACCTTC.

The CDR3 region is CASSQRQGEDTEAFF. The CDR3 region has the DNA TGTGCCAGCAGTCAGAGGCAGGGGGAGGACACTGAAGCTTTCTTT. The chain employs TRBV7-9 and TRBJ1-1; 7 bases agree with TRBD1. Germline CDR1 SEHNR, CDR2 FQNEAQ (reference sequence). The J segment lost 3 bases and the V segment lost 6 bases, leaving 10 bases of the junction unmatched. There are 15 residues in the CDR3.

This clone was seen only a few times. This chain uses TRBV7-2 with TRBJ2-2; 7 positions match TRBD2. The germline gives CDR1 SGHTA, CDR2 FQGNSA. The ends lost 1 base at V and 3 bases at J; junction bases unmatched: 5. This CDR3 comprises 16 residues. The CDR3 DNA sequence: TGTGCCAGCAGCTTAGATGCGGGAGTCGACACCGGGGAGCTGTTTTTT. Translated: CASSLDAGVDTGELFF.

This chain connects TRBV4-3 to TRBJ1-2; D not certain. The CDR3 contains 15 residues. V dropped 0 bases and J dropped 0 bases, with 8 bases sitting between them. Looked up from germline, CDR1 is LGHNA and CDR2 is YSLEER. The DNA of the CDR3 is TGCGCCAGCAGCCAAGAGGCCAATGCTAACTATGGCTACACCTTC. It yields the protein CASSQEANANYGYTF.

The chain is built from TRBV2 and TRBJ2-5; TRBD2 is a possible D gene (7 bases). This CDR3 spans 14 amino acids. The V gene's germline CDR1 is SNHLY and CDR2 FYNNEI. Trimming pared 4 bases from V and 7 bases from J, leaving 16 bases between. The CDR3 protein is CASSGPGGGGTQYF. DNA for the CDR3: TGTGCCAGCAGTGGACCCGGGGGCGGGGGGACCCAGTACTTC.

The chain links TRBV9 to TRBJ2-5; perhaps TRBD1 as D (6 bases). Trimming pared 5 bases from V and 3 bases from J, leaving 11 bases between. Germline lookup yields CDR1 SGDLS and CDR2 YYNGEE. The CDR3 loop spans 13 amino acids. CDR3 residues: CASRSAGEETQYF. The CDR3 bases are TGTGCCAGCAGATCGGCAGGGGAAGAGACCCAGTACTTC.

The J gene is TRBJ1-1, the V gene TRBV4-3, with D tentatively TRBD1 (6 bases). Germline V gives CDR1 LGHNA, CDR2 YSLEER. The CDR3 consists of 17 residues. Between the trimmed V and J ends, which lost 4 bases and 1 base, there was a span of 19 bases. CDR3 bases: TGCGCCAGCAGCCCCAACCACGGCGGACAGACGAACACTGAAGCTTTCTTT. It specifies CASSPNHGGQTNTEAFF.

This clone is a singleton in its sample. One end of the junction varies from germline; a read error may be responsible. The rearrangement joins TRBV5-6 to TRBJ2-1, with 8 bases identical to TRBD1. From germline, CDR1 is SGHDT and CDR2 YYEEEE. There are 12 residues in the CDR3. CDR3 residues: CASSIGQGFNLF. In DNA form, the CDR3 reads TGTGCCAGCAGCATTGGACAGGGCTTTAATCTCTTC. Variable domain in full (rest from reference TRBV5-6 and TRBJ2-1): DAGVTQSPTHLIKTRGQQVTLRCSPKSGHDTVSWYQQALGQGPQFIFQYYEEEERQRGNFPDRFSGHQFPNYSSELNVNALLLGDSALYLCASSIGQGFNLFGPGTRLTVL.